A selection of T cell receptor beta chains follows, all from one sample in a study of T cell responses to AZD1222 COVID-19 vaccine. Data came from immunoSEQ multiplex PCR; TCRdb stores just in-frame clones and leaves some out. Found here are 150,000 to 200,000 clones, approximately 94% of them singletons; the top ten hold 9.2%. The sequenced sample was peripheral blood, obtained on day 0 of AZD1222 vaccination. Receptors were obtained from an adult in good health. Both conserved end residues are part of each CDR3. The D gene is left open where the match is weak. Size tells how often a clone was seen (once, few, many) or the class of an expanded clone, and some rows leave it out.

-	TRBJ2-5	-	TRBV12-3/TRBV12-4	CASSLARETQYF	TGTGCCAGCAGTTTAGCGCGGGAGACCCAGTACTTC
-	TRBJ1-1	-	TRBV19	CASSILGQANTEAFF	TGTGCCAGTAGTATACTGGGTCAGGCGAACACTGAAGCTTTCTTT
-	TRBJ1-6	-	TRBV9	CASSIGPSSGSPLHF	TGTGCCAGCAGCATCGGACCGTCCTCTGGATCACCCCTCCACTTT
-	TRBJ2-3	-	TRBV24-1	CATSAVADTQYF	TGTGCCACCAGTGCCGTCGCAGATACGCAGTATTTT
-	TRBJ2-3	-	TRBV7-9	CASSRGRTDTQYF	TGTGCCAGCAGTCGGGGCCGCACAGATACGCAGTATTTT
-	TRBJ2-7	-	TRBV7-8	CASSLEREPFSYEQYF	TGTGCCAGCAGCTTAGAACGGGAGCCCTTCTCCTACGAGCAGTACTTC
-	TRBJ1-2	-	TRBV5-6	CASSLRSRTFYGYTF	TGTGCCAGCAGCTTGAGGAGTCGGACCTTCTATGGCTACACCTTC
-	TRBJ2-7	-	TRBV7-6	CASSLEASSSYEQYF	TGTGCCAGCAGCTTAGAGGCTAGCTCCTCCTACGAGCAGTACTTC
-	TRBJ2-7	TRBD1	TRBV2	CASSGIRDIGGKLPYEQYF	TGTGCCAGCAGTGGAATTCGCGATATAGGGGGCAAGCTCCCCTACGAGCAGTACTTC
-	TRBJ2-2	TRBD1	TRBV7-6	CASSPRGGTGGGGELFF	TGTGCCAGCAGCCCTAGGGGCGGGACAGGGGGCGGCGGGGAGCTGTTTTTT
-	TRBJ2-5	-	TRBV27	CASSGRTNQETQYF	TGTGCCAGCAGCGGTCGGACAAACCAAGAGACCCAGTACTTC
once	TRBJ1-2	-	TRBV27	CASSTRGGAIYGYTF	TGTGCCAGCAGTACCCGGGGAGGAGCGATCTATGGCTACACCTTC
-	TRBJ2-1	-	TRBV4-3	CASSQETNNEQFF	TGCGCCAGCAGCCAAGAAACGAACAATGAGCAGTTCTTC
-	TRBJ1-5	-	TRBV15	CATSFTNSNQPQHF	TGTGCCACCAGTTTCACGAATAGCAATCAGCCCCAGCATTTT
once	TRBJ2-3	-	TRBV10-1	CASSGEVSFSTDTQYF	TGCGCCAGCAGCGGAGAAGTTTCCTTTAGCACAGATACGCAGTATTTT
-	TRBJ1-2	-	TRBV30	CAWSATSNYGYTF	TGTGCCTGGAGTGCGACATCTAACTATGGCTACACCTTC
-	TRBJ1-2	TRBD1	TRBV5-6	CASSTRDRGGYTF	TGTGCCAGCAGCACCCGGGACAGGGGAGGCTACACCTTC
-	TRBJ1-2	-	TRBV6-1	CASSEVGSAVHGYTF	TGTGCCAGCAGTGAAGTCGGCTCAGCCGTACATGGCTACACCTTC
-	TRBJ2-7	-	TRBV13	CASRPTGWPSGEQYF	TGTGCCAGCCGACCCACAGGGTGGCCTTCGGGCGAGCAGTACTTC
-	TRBJ1-5	TRBD1	TRBV28	CASSVQQGGGNQPQHF	TGTGCCAGCAGTGTACAACAGGGGGGTGGCAATCAGCCCCAGCATTTT
-	TRBJ2-3	TRBD2	TRBV6-4	CASSDSPEGTSGSTDTQYF	TGTGCCAGCAGTGACTCGCCAGAAGGGACTAGCGGGAGCACAGATACGCAGTATTTT
-	TRBJ2-6	-	TRBV6-1	CASSVVPLGVSGANVLTF	TGTGCCAGCAGTGTAGTCCCTCTCGGAGTCTCTGGGGCCAACGTCCTGACTTTC
-	TRBJ1-2	-	TRBV4-1	CASSQGGGRYYGYTF	TGCGCCAGCAGCCAAGGCGGCGGCAGGTACTATGGCTACACCTTC
-	TRBJ2-3	TRBD1	TRBV12-5	CASGFTTGASTDTQYF	TGTGCTAGTGGTTTCACGACAGGGGCCAGCACAGATACGCAGTATTTT
-	TRBJ2-7	-	TRBV6-5	CASKGGTYEQYF	TGTGCCAGCAAAGGGGGAACCTACGAGCAGTACTTC
once	TRBJ2-2	TRBD2	TRBV4-2	CASSSRLAGTTGELFF	TGTGCCAGCAGCTCTCGACTAGCGGGAACGACCGGGGAGCTGTTTTTT
-	TRBJ2-7	-	TRBV6-2/TRBV6-3	CASSPGTAIDEQYF	TGTGCCAGCAGTCCCGGGACTGCTATCGACGAGCAGTACTTC
few	TRBJ1-1	-	TRBV4-1	CASSLQVNTEAFF	TGCGCCAGCAGCCTACAGGTGAACACTGAAGCTTTCTTT
-	TRBJ1-1	TRBD1	TRBV29-1	CSVRQGTTEAFF	TGCAGCGTTCGACAGGGGACCACTGAAGCTTTCTTT
-	TRBJ2-5	-	TRBV12-3/TRBV12-4	CASSLTAKTQYF	TGTGCCAGCAGTTTAACCGCAAAGACCCAGTACTTC
few	TRBJ2-7	TRBD2	TRBV27	CASSLALAGPEQYF	TGTGCCAGCAGTTTAGCTCTAGCGGGACCCGAGCAGTACTTC
-	TRBJ2-5	-	TRBV2	CASRQGETQYF	TGTGCCAGCAGGCAAGGGGAGACCCAGTACTTC
-	TRBJ1-2	-	TRBV6-1	CASSEKGASGYTF	TGTGCCAGCAGTGAAAAAGGGGCTAGTGGCTACACCTTC
-	TRBJ1-1	-	TRBV9	CASSVFGDAEAFF	TGTGCCAGCAGCGTATTCGGGGACGCTGAAGCTTTCTTT
-	TRBJ2-1	TRBD2	TRBV3-1/TRBV3-2	CASTELAGDYNEQFF	TGTGCCAGCACCGAACTAGCGGGAGATTACAATGAGCAGTTCTTC
-	TRBJ1-1	TRBD1	TRBV28	CASTPDRGVTEAFF	TGTGCCAGCACCCCAGACAGGGGGGTTACTGAAGCTTTCTTT
-	TRBJ1-1	TRBD1	TRBV24-1	CATSDPGQGATEAFF	TGTGCCACCAGTGACCCCGGACAGGGGGCCACTGAAGCTTTCTTT
-	TRBJ1-2	-	TRBV5-1	CASSARGNYGYTF	TGCGCCAGCTCGGCCAGGGGAAACTATGGCTACACCTTC
-	TRBJ1-2	TRBD1	TRBV6-6	CASSGIETGYGYTF	TGTGCCAGCAGTGGCATTGAGACAGGGTACGGCTACACCTTC
-	TRBJ2-5	-	TRBV5-5	CASSLWSGPPDKETQYF	TGTGCCAGCAGCTTGTGGTCCGGACCCCCAGACAAAGAGACCCAGTACTTC
-	TRBJ1-2	TRBD1	TRBV28	CASRLSGQGGYTF	TGTGCCAGCAGACTTTCGGGACAGGGAGGCTACACCTTC
-	TRBJ1-3	TRBD1	TRBV19	CASSLGQGVRNTIYF	TGTGCCAGTAGTCTCGGACAGGGTGTCAGAAACACCATATATTTT
-	TRBJ2-7	-	TRBV28	CASSLGDISSYEQYF	TGTGCCAGCAGCCTGGGGGACATAAGCTCCTACGAGCAGTACTTC
-	TRBJ2-3	-	TRBV27	CASSLEPGTRDTQYF	TGTGCCAGCAGTTTAGAACCGGGGACCCGTGATACGCAGTATTTT
-	TRBJ2-7	-	TRBV18	CASSPEVRTYEQYF	TGTGCCAGCTCACCAGAGGTCAGAACCTACGAGCAGTACTTC
-	TRBJ2-7	TRBD1	TRBV4-2	CASSQGDRAYEQYF	TGTGCCAGCAGCCAAGGGGACAGAGCCTACGAGCAGTACTTC
-	TRBJ2-7	TRBD1	TRBV27	CASSLMGTGPYEQYF	TGTGCCAGCAGTTTAATGGGGACAGGGCCCTACGAGCAGTACTTC
-	TRBJ2-5	TRBD2	TRBV9	CASSVDLAGGQETQYF	TGTGCCAGCAGCGTAGACTTAGCGGGAGGCCAAGAGACCCAGTACTTC
-	TRBJ1-2	-	TRBV24-1	CATSDPQDGYGYTF	TGTGCCACCAGTGATCCCCAGGACGGTTATGGCTACACCTTC
-	TRBJ2-7	TRBD2	TRBV18	CASSPAVRAGAYEQYF	TGTGCCAGCTCACCAGCTGTTCGAGCGGGAGCCTACGAGCAGTACTTC
-	TRBJ2-7	-	TRBV6-2/TRBV6-3	CASSYPGPTYEQYF	TGTGCCAGCAGTTACCCGGGACCAACCTACGAGCAGTACTTC